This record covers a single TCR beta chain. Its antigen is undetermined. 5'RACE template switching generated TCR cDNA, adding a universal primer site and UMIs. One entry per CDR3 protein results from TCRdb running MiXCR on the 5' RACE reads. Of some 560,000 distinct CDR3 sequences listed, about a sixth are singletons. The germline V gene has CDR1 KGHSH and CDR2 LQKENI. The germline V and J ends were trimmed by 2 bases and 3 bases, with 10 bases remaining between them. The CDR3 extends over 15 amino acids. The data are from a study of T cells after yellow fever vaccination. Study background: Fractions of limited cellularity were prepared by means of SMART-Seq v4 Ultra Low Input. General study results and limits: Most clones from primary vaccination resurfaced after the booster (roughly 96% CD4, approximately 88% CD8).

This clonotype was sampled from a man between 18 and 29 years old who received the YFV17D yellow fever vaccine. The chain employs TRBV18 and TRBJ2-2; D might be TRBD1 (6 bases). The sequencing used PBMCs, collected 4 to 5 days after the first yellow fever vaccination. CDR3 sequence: CASSPTTGDTGELFF. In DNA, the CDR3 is TGTGCCAGCTCACCAACGACAGGAGACACCGGGGAGCTGTTTTTT.